Each of the 31 T cell receptor beta chains below was sequenced from the same sample in a study of regulatory T cells in long-lasting Graves disease. Indicated time point: persistent/refractory GD, antithyroid drugs over 5 years with positive TRAb. Isolated PBMC RNA provided the starting material for the TCR library. Construction of the TCR beta libraries employed iRepertoire HTBI primers in conjunction with Arm-PCR of CDR3 regions. TCRdb re-called the multiplex PCR reads through MiXCR, storing one row per CDR3 protein. The sample lists approximately 440,000 distinct CDR3 sequences, about 20% occurring once. This specimen was peripheral blood mononuclear cells (PBMCs), taken when the disease was refractory, from a patient treated with antithyroid drugs. These receptors came from a female donor with Graves disease.

This clonotype was counted only a few times. The J gene is TRBJ1-2, the V gene TRBV5-1; 7 bases map to TRBD1. V shed 5 bases, J shed 4 bases, and the junction held 11 bases outside the gene matches. The CDR3 is 15 residues long. Germline V gene sequence: CDR1 SGHRS, CDR2 YFSETQ. CDR3 bases: TGCGCCAGCAGAGGGGGCTTGGAAGTAGGCTATGGCTACACCTTC. As protein: CASRGGLEVGYGYTF.

There are many counts of this clonotype. The chain combines TRBV2 with TRBJ1-2; TRBD1 aligns across 9 bases. The junction had 2 bases not matched to a gene; V was cut back by 4 bases and J by 2 bases. The CDR3 contains 14 residues. Germline loops: CDR1 SNHLY, CDR2 FYNNEI. The CDR3 sequence: CASSGTGGNYGYTF. The CDR3 DNA reads as TGTGCCAGCAGTGGAACAGGGGGCAACTATGGCTACACCTTC. Full variable domain (rest looked up from reference TRBV2 and TRBJ1-2): EPEVTQTPSHQVTQMGQEVILRCVPISNHLYFYWYRQILGQKVEFLVSFYNNEISEKSEIFDDQFSVERPDGSNFTLKIRSTKLEDSAMYFCASSGTGGNYGYTFGSGTRLTVV.

As for this clonotype: One junction end does not reproduce the germline sequence, and a read error may be involved. The chain has TRBV6-5 and TRBJ2-7; 11 bases are a match to TRBD2. Germline loops: CDR1 MNHEY, CDR2 SVGAGI. The CDR3 covers 15 residues. CDR3 amino acids: CASSYSGLADYGQYF. The CDR3, as DNA: TGTGCCAGCAGTTACTCGGGACTAGCGGACTACGGGCAGTACTTC.

The rearrangement joins TRBV15 to TRBJ1-1; no definite D call. V was pared by 3 bases and J by 2 bases, with 16 bases between. The germline V gene has CDR1 LNHNV and CDR2 YYDKDF (reference sequence). This CDR3 contains 16 residues. The CDR3, as DNA: TGTGCCACCAGCAGGGCTCTATGGACGGAAAACACTGAAGCTTTCTTT. Translation: CATSRALWTENTEAFF.

In regard to this clonotype: Because it lacks the conserved phenylalanine or tryptophan at the end, this CDR3 is likely a read error. The CDR3, as DNA: TGTGCCAGTAGTATGGGACAGCCAGGTGCGGAGACCCAGTACTCC. The encoded protein is CASSMGQPGAETQYS. The chain links TRBV19 to TRBJ2-5; 7 nucleotides line up with TRBD1. The germline gives CDR1 LNHDA, CDR2 SQIVND (reference sequence). This CDR3 region has 15 residues. Germline trimming cut 3 bases from V and 5 bases from J; bases unmatched to any gene: 9.

This clonotype was seen repeatedly, ten times or more. The CDR3 protein is CASSRESSGNTIYF. CDR3 in DNA: TGTGCCAGCAGCAGAGAGAGCTCTGGAAACACCATATATTTT. The gene calls are TRBV7-2 and TRBJ1-3; D unclear. V lost 5 bases, J lost 0 bases, and 8 bases lay in between. Germline loops: CDR1 SGHTA, CDR2 FQGNSA. This CDR3 has 14 residues.

Of note for this clonotype: This may arise from a read error, as a much more abundant clone is one base away. The V and J genes are TRBV7-8 and TRBJ2-5; D not certain. From germline, CDR1 is SGHVS and CDR2 FQNEAQ. This CDR3 spans 18 amino acids. The CDR3 DNA reads as TGTGCCAGCAGCTTACACTACAGCCGTAAGGCGAGCCAAGAGACCCAGCACTTC. Its protein product is CASSLHYSRKASQETQHF.

This chain uses TRBV30 with TRBJ1-2; the D gene is possibly TRBD1 (6 bases). This CDR3 region has 15 residues. CDR1 and CDR2 (germline): GTSNPN, SVGIG (reference sequence). V was cut by 4 bases and J by 2 bases, with 17 bases left in between. CDR3: CAWTTGIGGNYGYTF. The DNA of the CDR3 is TGTGCCTGGACCACCGGAATAGGGGGGAACTATGGCTACACCTTC.

This clonotype was counted a few times. This sequence joins TRBV10-3 and TRBJ1-1; TRBD1 agrees at 8 bases. The germline CDR1 and CDR2 sequences are ENHRY and SYGVKD. V lost 10 bases, J lost 4 bases, and 2 bases stayed unmatched. The CDR3 length is 11 residues. The CDR3 DNA is TGTGCCACTCAGGGGGCCACTGAAGCTTTCTTT. Protein sequence: CATQGATEAFF.

This clonotype was counted a few times. Here the CDR3 reads CASSPGASGRLRETQYF. The CDR3 coding sequence is TGTGCCAGCAGTCCCGGGGCTAGCGGGAGGCTAAGGGAGACCCAGTACTTC. The chain employs TRBV12-3 or TRBV12-4 and TRBJ2-5, with 11 bases lining up with TRBD2. There are 17 residues in the CDR3. Trimming removed 5 bases from V and 5 bases from J; junction bases left unmatched: 13.

The table lists this clonotype with many counts. The rearrangement uses TRBV18 and TRBJ2-7; no firm D call. V shed 0 bases and J shed 1 base, with 7 bases lying between them. Germline values: CDR1 KGHSH, CDR2 LQKENI. CDR3 length: 14 amino acids. This CDR3 reads CASSPPSRSYEQYF. The CDR3 bases are TGTGCCAGCTCACCACCTAGCAGATCCTACGAGCAGTACTTC.

This clonotype was seen a handful of times. V and J are TRBV5-5 and TRBJ1-4; D call uncertain. In germline, CDR1 is SGHKS, CDR2 YYEKEE (reference sequence). This CDR3 comprises 15 residues. V shed 4 bases and J shed 0 bases, with 10 bases lying between them. DNA of the CDR3: TGTGCCAGCAGCCGACGACCGACAACTAATGAAAAACTGTTTTTT. This encodes CASSRRPTTNEKLFF.

This clonotype was observed at least ten times. V gene TRBV2 combines with J gene TRBJ2-2; D is possibly TRBD2 (6 bases). Germline lookup yields CDR1 SNHLY and CDR2 FYNNEI. The CDR3 runs to 16 residues. V was pared by 6 bases and J by 3 bases, with 17 bases between. CDR3 sequence: CASRGGRWGDTGELFF. The CDR3 nucleotides read TGTGCCAGCAGAGGAGGGCGGTGGGGAGACACCGGGGAGCTGTTTTTT.

The V call is TRBV27, the J call TRBJ2-1; TRBD1 aligns across 7 bases. This CDR3 spans 14 amino acids. The germline gives CDR1 MNHEY, CDR2 SMNVEV (reference sequence). V lost 3 bases to trimming and J lost 4 bases; unmatched junction nucleotides: 3. CDR3 region: CASSFGTVYNEQFF. The CDR3 nucleotides are TGTGCCAGCAGTTTTGGGACAGTTTACAATGAGCAGTTCTTC.

This clonotype was seen repeatedly, ten times or more. The J gene is TRBJ1-6, the V gene TRBV30; possible D gene TRBD1, 5 bases. Germline loops: CDR1 GTSNPN, CDR2 SVGIG (reference sequence). V was clipped by 1 base and J by 7 bases, with 14 bases between them. The CDR3 loop spans 15 amino acids. The CDR3 here is CAWSASSGWNSPLHF. The CDR3 bases are TGTGCCTGGAGTGCGTCGTCAGGGTGGAATTCACCCCTCCACTTT.

The gene calls are TRBV12-3 or TRBV12-4 and TRBJ2-7, with 7 bases that match TRBD2. The CDR3 runs 14 residues. J was trimmed by 1 base and V by 7 bases; bases with no gene match: 7. The CDR3 DNA follows: TGTGCCAGCACCACCGGGACTACGTCCTACGAGCAGTACTTC. Translation gives CASTTGTTSYEQYF.

This clonotype has only a few counts. The chain couples TRBV27 to TRBJ2-7; 11 nucleotides line up with TRBD2. The CDR3 consists of 16 residues. The V gene's germline CDR1 is MNHEY and CDR2 SMNVEV (reference sequence). The junction had 11 bases not matched to a gene; V was cut back by 5 bases and J by 5 bases. The CDR3: CASSTRTSGPPNEQYF. The CDR3, as DNA: TGTGCCAGCAGTACTCGGACTAGCGGGCCTCCTAACGAGCAGTACTTC.

V gene TRBV7-2 combines with J gene TRBJ1-2, with 8 positions matching TRBD1. The V gene's germline CDR1 is SGHTA and CDR2 FQGNSA. The CDR3 has 15 residues. V lost 2 bases to trimming and J lost 4 bases; unmatched junction nucleotides: 6. The CDR3 sequence: CASSLTRGLGYGYTF. The CDR3 DNA reads TGTGCCAGCAGCTTAACCAGGGGGCTTGGCTATGGCTACACCTTC.

This clonotype showed up just a few times. The chain is built from TRBV12-5 and TRBJ1-3; TRBD1 matches 9 bases. The germline V gene encodes CDR1 LGHNT and CDR2 FRNRAP. The CDR3 runs 13 residues. CDR3 in DNA: TGTCAAAATGACAGGGGGTCTGGAAACACCATATATTTT. Its translation is CQNDRGSGNTIYF.

The table lists this clonotype with a few counts. The chain links TRBV20-1 to TRBJ2-4; D tentatively fits TRBD1 or TRBD2 (7 bases each). This CDR3 region has 15 residues. Deletions cut 0 bases from V and 9 bases from J, with 18 bases between. The germline V gene has CDR1 DFQATT and CDR2 SNEGSKA (reference sequence). CDR3: CSARDGEQGRAIQYF. The CDR3 DNA reads TGCAGTGCTAGAGATGGGGAACAGGGGAGGGCCATTCAGTACTTC.

This clonotype was seen repeatedly, ten times or more. The chain is built from TRBV27 and TRBJ2-2; D gene uncertain. V was shortened by 7 bases and J by 2 bases, with 14 bases between the two germline ends. Germline V gene sequence: CDR1 MNHEY, CDR2 SMNVEV (reference sequence). The CDR3 loop spans 15 amino acids. The CDR3 protein is CASTTLGLNTGELFF. CDR3 DNA sequence: TGTGCCAGCACCACCCTCGGGTTAAACACCGGGGAGCTGTTTTTT.

Details on this clonotype: This may arise from a read error, as a much more abundant clone is one base away. This CDR3 fails to terminate in the conserved phenylalanine or tryptophan, so it likely reflects a read error. The rearrangement uses TRBV6-1 and TRBJ1-1; D not resolved. Germline assignment: CDR1 MNHNS and CDR2 SASEGT. With 8 bases removed from V and 9 bases from J, the gap between germline ends came to 16 bases. This CDR3 region has 12 residues. The CDR3 region is CASRTTVNQAFV. The CDR3 region has the DNA TGTGCCAGCCGAACTACAGTCAACCAAGCTTTCGTT.

This clonotype was counted ten times or more. This rearrangement joins TRBV12-3 or TRBV12-4 to TRBJ1-1; a possible D gene is TRBD1 (5 bases). The CDR3 runs 17 residues. Trimming pared 5 bases from V and 0 bases from J, leaving 19 bases between. In nucleotides, the CDR3 is TGTGCCAGCAGTCCACCGGGAGGGGTGCTTTTGAACACTGAAGCTTTCTTT. Its translation: CASSPPGGVLLNTEAFF.

The chain has TRBV30 and TRBJ1-5; D call uncertain. The CDR3 is 15 residues long. The V and J ends lost 0 bases and 2 bases respectively, with 11 bases between them. Germline V gives CDR1 GTSNPN, CDR2 SVGIG (reference sequence). The CDR3 nucleotides are TGTGCCTGGAGTGTGGGTCTCCTGGGCAATCAGCCCCAGCATTTT. Protein: CAWSVGLLGNQPQHF.

At least ten counts were recorded for this clonotype. The chain employs TRBV28 and TRBJ1-5; no firm D call. The V gene lost 0 bases and the J gene lost 4 bases, with 16 bases spanning the gap. In germline, CDR1 is MDHEN, CDR2 SYDVKM. This CDR3 is 17 amino acids long. The CDR3 loop reads CASSLWLTEWKNQPQHF. DNA of the CDR3: TGTGCCAGCAGTTTATGGTTAACAGAATGGAAAAATCAGCCCCAGCATTTT.

This clonotype was found many times. The DNA for the CDR3 is TGTGCCAGCAGCTTGGGACAGGGAGGCAGAGAGACCCAGTACTTC. Amino acid sequence: CASSLGQGGRETQYF. V is TRBV12-3 or TRBV12-4 and J is TRBJ2-5; 9 nucleotides line up with TRBD1. The CDR3 runs 15 residues. With V trimmed by 6 bases and J by 4 bases, 9 bases remained unmatched.

This chain uses TRBV28 with TRBJ2-2; 7 bases agree with TRBD2. CDR3 length: 15 residues. V was pared by 6 bases and J by 5 bases, with 9 bases of the junction left unmatched. Germline values: CDR1 MDHEN, CDR2 SYDVKM. CDR3 coding DNA: TGTGCCAGCAGCCTCTCCCTAGCGGTAACCGGGGAGCTGTTTTTT. Translating it yields CASSLSLAVTGELFF.

This chain uses TRBV7-2 with TRBJ1-1; D gene unclear. Between the trimmed V and J ends, which lost 6 bases and 7 bases, there was a span of 9 bases. The CDR3 totals 11 residues. Germline V CDR1 and CDR2: SGHTA, FQGNSA. The CDR3 DNA is TGTGCCAGCAGTTACTCCGTTGAAGCTTTCTTT. Encoded protein: CASSYSVEAFF.

Ten or more counts support this clonotype. The chain carries TRBV5-1 and TRBJ2-5; 7 positions match TRBD1. V was pared by 0 bases and J by 5 bases, with 7 bases of the junction left unmatched. The germline gives CDR1 SGHRS, CDR2 YFSETQ. This CDR3 is 15 amino acids long. The CDR3, as DNA: TGCGCCAGCAGCTTGGTTGGGAACAGGGGTGAGACCCAGTACTTC. Amino acids: CASSLVGNRGETQYF.

This clonotype has ten or more counts. This chain joins TRBV7-9 and TRBJ1-2; D uncertain. Germline V gene sequence: CDR1 SEHNR, CDR2 FQNEAQ (reference sequence). The CDR3 covers 16 residues. Trimming removed 3 bases at V and 3 bases at J, with 17 bases between. The CDR3 sequence: CASSLDRSSRHYGYTF. The DNA of the CDR3 is TGTGCCAGCAGCTTGGATCGTTCGTCGCGGCACTATGGCTACACCTTC.

Of note for this clonotype: This sequence may be a read error, since a much larger clone differs from it by one base. The chain recombines TRBV5-1 with TRBJ1-1; TRBD1 aligns across 8 bases. In germline, CDR1 is SGHRS, CDR2 YFSETQ. The CDR3 totals 14 residues. The CDR3 protein is CASSSTGAYTEALF. Here the CDR3 DNA reads TGCGCCAGCAGCTCGACAGGGGCCTACACTGAAGCTCTCTTT.